The subject of this entry is one T cell receptor beta chain. Trimming took 5 bases from V and 5 from J, leaving 21 bases between them. The germline V gene encodes CDR1 SGHVS and CDR2 FNYEAQ. The CDR3 extends over 16 amino acids. Libraries were prepared by immunoSEQ multiplex PCR; TCRdb keeps only in-frame clonotypes and omits some of them. This sample has some 140,000 clones, with roughly four fifths found just once. This entry comes from a study of blood T cell repertoires in COVID-19. The receptor was isolated from a woman older than 75 with acute or convalescent COVID-19. This chain connects TRBV7-6 to TRBJ1-1; D gene ambiguous. Sequencing was carried out using peripheral blood. The chain's CDR3 is CASSPGGRFPWTEAFF. DNA for the CDR3: TGTGCCAGCAGCCCCGGAGGCAGGTTCCCTTGGACTGAAGCTTTCTTT. The full variable domain, its missing parts supplied by reference TRBV7-6 and TRBJ1-1, is GAGVSQSPRYKVTKRGQDVALRCDPISGHVSLYWYRQALGQGPEFLTYFNYEAQQDKSGLPNDRFSAERPEGSISTLTIQRTEQRDSAMYRCASSPGGRFPWTEAFFGQGTRLTVV.